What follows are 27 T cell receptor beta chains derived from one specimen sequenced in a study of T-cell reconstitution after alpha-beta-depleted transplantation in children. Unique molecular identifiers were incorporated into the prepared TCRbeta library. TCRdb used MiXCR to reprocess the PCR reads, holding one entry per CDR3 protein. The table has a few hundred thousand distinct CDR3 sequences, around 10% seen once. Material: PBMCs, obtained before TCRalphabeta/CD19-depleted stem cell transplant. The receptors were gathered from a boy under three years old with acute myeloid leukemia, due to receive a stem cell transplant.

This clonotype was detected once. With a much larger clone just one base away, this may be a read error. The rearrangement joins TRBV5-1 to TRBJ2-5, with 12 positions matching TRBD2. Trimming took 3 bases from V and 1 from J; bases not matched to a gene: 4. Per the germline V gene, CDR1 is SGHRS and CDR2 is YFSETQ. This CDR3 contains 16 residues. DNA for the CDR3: TGCGCCAGCAGCTGGACTAGCGGGACGCCCCAAGAGACCCAGTACTTC. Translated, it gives CASSWTSGTPQETQYF.

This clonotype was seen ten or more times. Here the CDR3 reads CASSPPGQGGTQYF. The CDR3 DNA sequence: TGCGCCAGCAGCCCCCCCGGACAGGGAGGTACGCAGTATTTT. The chain has TRBV5-1 and TRBJ2-3; TRBD1 aligns across 8 bases. The V and J ends lost 4 bases and 8 bases, in that order; junction bases with no gene match: 9. The CDR3 runs 14 residues. Germline V gives CDR1 SGHRS, CDR2 YFSETQ. Full variable domain (missing parts from reference TRBV5-1 and TRBJ2-3): KAGVTQTPRYLIKTRGQQVTLSCSPISGHRSVSWYQQTPGQGLQFLFEYFSETQRNKGNFPGRFSGRQFSNSRSEMNVSTLELGDSALYLCASSPPGQGGTQYFGPGTRLTVL.

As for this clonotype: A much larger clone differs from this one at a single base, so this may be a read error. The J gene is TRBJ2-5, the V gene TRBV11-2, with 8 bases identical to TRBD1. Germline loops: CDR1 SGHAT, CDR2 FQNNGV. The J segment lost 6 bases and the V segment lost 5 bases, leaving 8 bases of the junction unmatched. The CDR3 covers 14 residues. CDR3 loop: CASSLDRAIQTQYF. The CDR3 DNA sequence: TGTGCCAGCAGCCTGGACAGGGCTATACAGACCCAGTACTTC.

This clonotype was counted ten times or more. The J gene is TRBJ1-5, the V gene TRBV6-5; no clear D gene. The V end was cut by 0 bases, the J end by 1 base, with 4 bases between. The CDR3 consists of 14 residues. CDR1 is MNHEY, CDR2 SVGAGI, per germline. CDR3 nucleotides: TGTGCCAGCAGTTACTCGGGAAGCAATCAGCCCCAGCATTTT. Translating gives CASSYSGSNQPQHF.

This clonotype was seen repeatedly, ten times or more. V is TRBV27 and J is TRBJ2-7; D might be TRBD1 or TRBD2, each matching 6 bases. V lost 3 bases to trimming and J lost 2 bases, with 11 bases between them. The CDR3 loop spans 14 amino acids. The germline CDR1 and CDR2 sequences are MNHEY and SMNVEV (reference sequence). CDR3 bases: TGTGCCAGCAGTTTTTCCCGGGGGCCCTACGAGCAGTACTTC. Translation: CASSFSRGPYEQYF.

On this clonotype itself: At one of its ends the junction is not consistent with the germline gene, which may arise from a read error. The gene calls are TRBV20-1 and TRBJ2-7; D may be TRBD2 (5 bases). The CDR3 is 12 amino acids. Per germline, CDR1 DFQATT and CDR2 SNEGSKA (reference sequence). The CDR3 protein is CSARGPRGEQYF. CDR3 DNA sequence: TGCAGTGCCAGAGGGCCGCGTGGTGAGCAGTACTTC.

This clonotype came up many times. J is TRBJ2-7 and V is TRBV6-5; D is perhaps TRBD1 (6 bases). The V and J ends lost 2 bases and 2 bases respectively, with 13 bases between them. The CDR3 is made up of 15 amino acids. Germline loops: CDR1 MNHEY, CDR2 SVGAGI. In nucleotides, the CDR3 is TGTGCCAGCAGTTACCGAAGCGAGGGGGCCTACGAGCAGTACTTC. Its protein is CASSYRSEGAYEQYF.

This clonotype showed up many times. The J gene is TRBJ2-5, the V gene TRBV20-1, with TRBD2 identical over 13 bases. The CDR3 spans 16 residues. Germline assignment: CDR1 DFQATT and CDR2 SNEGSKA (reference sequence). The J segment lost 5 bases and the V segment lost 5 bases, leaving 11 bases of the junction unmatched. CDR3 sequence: CSAPPGLAGFAETQYF. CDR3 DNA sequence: TGCAGTGCTCCACCGGGACTAGCGGGATTCGCGGAGACCCAGTACTTC.

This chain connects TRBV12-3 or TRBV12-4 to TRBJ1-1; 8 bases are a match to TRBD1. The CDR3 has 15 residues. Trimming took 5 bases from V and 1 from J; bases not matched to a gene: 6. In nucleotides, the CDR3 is TGTGCCAGCAGTACCGGACAGGGTGAGAACACTGAAGCTTTCTTT. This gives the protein CASSTGQGENTEAFF.

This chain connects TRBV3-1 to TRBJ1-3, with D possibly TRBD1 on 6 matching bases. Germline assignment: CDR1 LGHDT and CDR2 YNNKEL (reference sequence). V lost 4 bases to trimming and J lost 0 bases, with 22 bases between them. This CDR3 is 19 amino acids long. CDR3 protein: CASSLDRPGDLSSGNTIYF. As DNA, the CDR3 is TGTGCCAGCAGCCTAGACAGGCCGGGGGATCTCAGCTCTGGAAACACCATATATTTT.

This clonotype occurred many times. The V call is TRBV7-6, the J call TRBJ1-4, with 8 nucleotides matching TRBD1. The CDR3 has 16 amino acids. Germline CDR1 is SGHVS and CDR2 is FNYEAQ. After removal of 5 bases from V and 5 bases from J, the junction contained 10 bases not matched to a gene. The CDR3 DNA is TGTGCCAGCAGCCTCCTCCGGGGGACAGGAAATGAAAAACTGTTTTTT. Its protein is CASSLLRGTGNEKLFF.

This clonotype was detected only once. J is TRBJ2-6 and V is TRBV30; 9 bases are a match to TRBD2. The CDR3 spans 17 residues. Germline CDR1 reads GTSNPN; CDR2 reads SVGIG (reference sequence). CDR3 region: CVLAGGRTDSGANVLTF. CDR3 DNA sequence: TGTGTCTTGGCGGGGGGGCGCACCGACTCTGGGGCCAACGTCCTGACTTTC.

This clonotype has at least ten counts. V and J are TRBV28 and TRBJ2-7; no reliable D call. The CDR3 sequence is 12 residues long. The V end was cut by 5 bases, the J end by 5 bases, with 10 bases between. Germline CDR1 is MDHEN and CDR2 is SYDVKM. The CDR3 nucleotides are TGTGCCAGCAGTCCCTTGCCGGACGAGCAGTACTTC. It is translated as CASSPLPDEQYF.

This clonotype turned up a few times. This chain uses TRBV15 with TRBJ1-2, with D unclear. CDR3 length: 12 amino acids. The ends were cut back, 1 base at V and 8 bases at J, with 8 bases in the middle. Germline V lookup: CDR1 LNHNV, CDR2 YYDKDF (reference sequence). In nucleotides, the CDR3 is TGTGCCACCAGCAGAGTCGAGAACGGCTACACCTTC. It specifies CATSRVENGYTF.

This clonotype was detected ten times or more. CDR3 bases: TGTGCCAGCAGCTTGGCCACTGCAGGGGATGGTCAGCCCCAGCATTTT. It translates to CASSLATAGDGQPQHF. The chain recombines TRBV5-6 with TRBJ1-5; D might be TRBD1 (6 bases). The CDR3 sequence is 16 residues long. Germline assignment: CDR1 SGHDT and CDR2 YYEEEE. V was clipped by 0 bases and J by 6 bases, with 16 bases between them.

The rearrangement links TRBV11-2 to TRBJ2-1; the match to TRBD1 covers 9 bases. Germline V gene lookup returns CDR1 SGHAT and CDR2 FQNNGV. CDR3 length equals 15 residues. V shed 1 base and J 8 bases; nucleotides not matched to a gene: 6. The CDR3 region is CASSLVWTGVHEQFF. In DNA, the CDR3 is TGTGCCAGCAGCTTAGTCTGGACAGGGGTCCATGAGCAGTTCTTC.

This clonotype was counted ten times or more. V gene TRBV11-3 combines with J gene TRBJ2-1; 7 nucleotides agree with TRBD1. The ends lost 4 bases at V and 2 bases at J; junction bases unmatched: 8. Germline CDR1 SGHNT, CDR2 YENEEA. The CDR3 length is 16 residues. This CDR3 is CASSSSRDRPYNEQFF. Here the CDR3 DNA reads TGTGCCAGCAGCTCGTCCCGGGACAGACCCTACAATGAGCAGTTCTTC.

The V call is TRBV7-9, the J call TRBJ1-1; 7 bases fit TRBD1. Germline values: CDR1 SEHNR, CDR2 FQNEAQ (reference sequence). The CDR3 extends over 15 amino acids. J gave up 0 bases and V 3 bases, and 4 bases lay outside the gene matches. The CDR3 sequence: CASSFEQGMNTEAFF. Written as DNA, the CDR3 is TGTGCCAGCAGCTTCGAACAGGGGATGAACACTGAAGCTTTCTTT.

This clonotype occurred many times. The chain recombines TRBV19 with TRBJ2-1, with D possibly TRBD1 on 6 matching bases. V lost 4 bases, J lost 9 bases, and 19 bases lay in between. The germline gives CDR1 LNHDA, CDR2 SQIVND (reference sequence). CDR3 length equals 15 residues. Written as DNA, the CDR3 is TGTGCCAGTAGTAACCGGGACACCACCTTAAGTGAGCAGTTCTTC. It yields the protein CASSNRDTTLSEQFF.

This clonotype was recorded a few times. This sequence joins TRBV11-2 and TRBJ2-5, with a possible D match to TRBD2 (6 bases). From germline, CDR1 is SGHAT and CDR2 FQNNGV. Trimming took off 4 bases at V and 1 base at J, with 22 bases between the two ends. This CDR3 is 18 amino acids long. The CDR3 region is CASSWVGGGLGVQETQYF. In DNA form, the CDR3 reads TGTGCCAGCAGCTGGGTGGGAGGAGGTCTAGGTGTCCAAGAGACCCAGTACTTC.

The CDR3 reads CASSFSSGGRFFSTDTQYF. CDR3 DNA: TGTGCCAGCAGTTTCTCGTCAGGGGGCCGCTTTTTTAGCACAGATACGCAGTATTTT. The chain has TRBV12-3 or TRBV12-4 and TRBJ2-3; 8 bases map to TRBD1. The CDR3 has 19 amino acids. V shed 3 bases and J 0 bases; nucleotides not matched to a gene: 14.

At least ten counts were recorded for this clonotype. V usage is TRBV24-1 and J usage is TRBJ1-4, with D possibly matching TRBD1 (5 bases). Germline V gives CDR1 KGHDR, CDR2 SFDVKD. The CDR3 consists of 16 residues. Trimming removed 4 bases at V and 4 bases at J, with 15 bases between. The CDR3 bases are TGTGCCACCAGTGAGGCGGTCGCAGGGCGTAATGAAAAACTGTTTTTT. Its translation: CATSEAVAGRNEKLFF.

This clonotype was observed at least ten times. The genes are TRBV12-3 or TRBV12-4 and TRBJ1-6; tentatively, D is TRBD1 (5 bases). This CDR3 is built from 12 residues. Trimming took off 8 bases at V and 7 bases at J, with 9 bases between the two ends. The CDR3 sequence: CASRRGNSPLHF. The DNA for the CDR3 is TGTGCCAGCCGTCGGGGGAATTCACCCCTCCACTTT.

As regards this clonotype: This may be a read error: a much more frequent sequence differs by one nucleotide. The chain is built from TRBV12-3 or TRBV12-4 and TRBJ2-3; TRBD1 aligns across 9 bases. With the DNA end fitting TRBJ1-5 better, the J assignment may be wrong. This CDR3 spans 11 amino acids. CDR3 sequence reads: CASSSGTGQHF. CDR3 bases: TGTGCCAGCAGTTCGGGGACAGGGCAGCATTTT.

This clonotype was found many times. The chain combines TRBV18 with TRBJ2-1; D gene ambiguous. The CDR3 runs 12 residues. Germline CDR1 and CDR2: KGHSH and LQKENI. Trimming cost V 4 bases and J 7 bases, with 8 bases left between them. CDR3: CASSRLGNEQFF. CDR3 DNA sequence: TGTGCCAGCTCACGTTTGGGAAATGAGCAGTTCTTC.

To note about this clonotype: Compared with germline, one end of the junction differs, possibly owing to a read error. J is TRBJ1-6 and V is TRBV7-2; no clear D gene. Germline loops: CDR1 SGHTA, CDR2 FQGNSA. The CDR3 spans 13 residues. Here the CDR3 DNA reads TGTGCCAGCAGCCTAGCGAGGGAATCACCCCTCCACTTT. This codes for CASSLARESPLHF.

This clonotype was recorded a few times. CDR3 amino acids: CASSLSDRGRRTGELFF. The CDR3 DNA follows: TGTGCCAGCAGCTTATCTGACAGGGGGCGAAGAACCGGGGAGCTGTTTTTT. This rearrangement joins TRBV7-2 to TRBJ2-2; TRBD1 matches 10 bases. CDR3 length: 17 residues. Trimming took 2 bases from V and 5 from J; bases not matched to a gene: 8. The germline gives CDR1 SGHTA, CDR2 FQGNSA.